This passage covers 32 T cell receptor beta chains from one sample sequenced in a study of long-term antiretroviral therapy in people with HIV. The assay used was immunoSEQ (version v3.0), run at survey level. Repertoires were generated with immunoSEQ multiplex PCR, while TCRdb's copy carries only in-frame clones and drops some. The sample has tens of thousands of clones; approximately 90% are singletons. Sequenced material: unsorted PBMCs, taken 1.8 years after starting antiretroviral therapy. Receptor source: a woman in her late teens or twenties with HIV.

The rearrangement uses TRBV6-5 and TRBJ2-2; 7 nucleotides line up with TRBD1. J was trimmed by 5 bases and V by 8 bases; bases with no gene match: 5. The CDR3 has 13 amino acids. Germline V lookup: CDR1 MNHEY, CDR2 SVGAGI. Written as DNA, the CDR3 is TGTGCCAGCGGACCACAGGGGACCGGGGAGCTGTTTTTT. Its translation is CASGPQGTGELFF.

The chain uses TRBV4-1 and TRBJ2-7; 8 nucleotides match TRBD2. Germline loops: CDR1 MGHRA, CDR2 YSYEKL. This CDR3 has 15 residues. The trim removed 6 bases at V and 7 bases at J, leaving 14 bases unmatched. CDR3 sequence (DNA): TGCGCCAGCAGTTTAAGTGGCGGGGGGATAGGGGAGCAGTACTTC. Its protein product is CASSLSGGGIGEQYF.

Comments on this clone: At one of its ends the junction is not consistent with the germline gene, which may arise from a read error. The chain is built from TRBV7-7 and TRBJ2-5; possibly TRBD1 for D (6 bases). The CDR3 has 15 residues. Germline-derived CDR1 and CDR2 are SSHAT and FNYEAQ (reference sequence). CDR3 protein: CASSLGGVFQETQYF. The CDR3 nucleotides read TGTGCTAGCAGCTTAGGGGGAGTGTTCCAAGAGACCCAGTACTTC.

CDR3 residues: CASSVGTGRSTGELFF. The DNA of the CDR3 is TGTGCCAGCAGTGTAGGGACAGGGCGAAGTACCGGGGAGCTGTTTTTT. The J gene is TRBJ2-2, the V gene TRBV6-4, with TRBD1 matching over 9 bases. The CDR3 length is 16 residues. Germline V gives CDR1 MRHNA, CDR2 SNTAGT. Trimming took 4 bases from V and 5 from J; bases not matched to a gene: 8.

The chain combines TRBV7-3 with TRBJ2-1; no reliable D call. The ends were cut back, 5 bases at V and 0 bases at J, with 14 bases in the middle. The CDR3 has 16 residues. CDR1 is SGHTA and CDR2 is FQGTGA in the germline V gene. CDR3 region: CASSPQSGPSYNEQFF. In DNA, the CDR3 is TGTGCCAGCAGCCCCCAGTCCGGGCCCTCCTACAATGAGCAGTTCTTC.

V usage is TRBV27 and J usage is TRBJ2-7, with 12 bases lining up with TRBD2. Germline values: CDR1 MNHEY, CDR2 SMNVEV (reference sequence). The CDR3 length is 14 residues. Trimming at V came to 7 bases and at J to 2 bases, leaving 3 bases not matched to a gene. The DNA for the CDR3 is TGTGCCAGCACTGGACTAGCGGGACCCTACGAGCAGTACTTC. Its translation is CASTGLAGPYEQYF.

V gene TRBV7-2 combines with J gene TRBJ2-3; D is undetermined. Trimming shortened V by 1 base and J by 2 bases, and 7 bases separated the two germline ends. The CDR3 length is 14 residues. Looked up from germline, CDR1 is SGHTA and CDR2 is FQGNSA. Written as DNA, the CDR3 is TGTGCCAGCAGCTTAGGACTTTTCACAGATACGCAGTATTTT. Residues: CASSLGLFTDTQYF.

This rearrangement joins TRBV9 to TRBJ2-7, with D uncertain. Looked up from germline, CDR1 is SGDLS and CDR2 is YYNGEE. The V end lost 0 bases, the J end lost 3 bases, and 7 bases lay between the germline ends. The CDR3 loop spans 13 amino acids. The CDR3 region has the DNA TGTGCCAGCAGCGTAGATCCGGTCTACGAGCAGTACTTC. Amino acid sequence: CASSVDPVYEQYF.

CDR3 DNA: TGTGCCAGCAGCGTAAAGGCAGGGAAAAATTCACCCCTCCACTTT. It specifies CASSVKAGKNSPLHF. This chain connects TRBV9 to TRBJ1-6, with D possibly being TRBD1 (5 bases). V dropped 1 base and J dropped 7 bases, with 12 bases sitting between them. Germline V gene sequence: CDR1 SGDLS, CDR2 YYNGEE. The CDR3 covers 15 residues.

This chain connects TRBV7-9 to TRBJ2-7; D unclear. The V end was cut by 5 bases, the J end by 6 bases, with 11 bases between. Per germline, CDR1 SEHNR and CDR2 FQNEAQ (reference sequence). This CDR3 has 12 amino acids. DNA of the CDR3: TGTGCCAGCAGCCTCAGTTCGGGCGAGCAGTACTTC. Translated: CASSLSSGEQYF. The full variable domain, completed using reference TRBV7-9 and TRBJ2-7, is DTGVSQNPRHKITKRGQNVTFRCDPISEHNRLYWYRQTLGQGPEFLTYFQNEAQLEKSRLLSDRFSAERPKGSFSTLEIQRTEQGDSAMYLCASSLSSGEQYFGPGTRLTVT.

The chain recombines TRBV7-2 with TRBJ2-7; the D call may be TRBD1 or TRBD2 (6 bases each). Trimming left V 3 bases short and J 3 bases short, with 12 bases between. The CDR3 is 14 amino acids. From germline, CDR1 is SGHTA and CDR2 FQGNSA. CDR3 in DNA: TGTGCCAGCAGCTTGGGGGGCTCCATCTACGAGCAGTACTTC. It yields the protein CASSLGGSIYEQYF. The entire variable domain, with the rest obtained from reference TRBV7-2 and TRBJ2-7, is as follows: GAGVSQSPSNKVTEKGKDVELRCDPISGHTALYWYRQSLGQGLEFLIYFQGNSAPDKSGLPSDRFSAERTGGSVSTLTIQRTQQEDSAVYLCASSLGGSIYEQYFGPGTRLTVT.

The V call is TRBV7-9, the J call TRBJ2-5; TRBD2 matches at 9 bases. Germline-derived CDR1 and CDR2 are SEHNR and FQNEAQ (reference sequence). The CDR3 length is 16 residues. V lost 5 bases, J lost 1 base, and 8 bases stayed unmatched. The CDR3 loop reads CASSLSSGTSQETQYF. CDR3 DNA: TGTGCCAGCAGCCTTTCTAGCGGGACTTCCCAAGAGACCCAGTACTTC.

J is TRBJ2-3 and V is TRBV27; D is possibly TRBD1 or TRBD2 (6 bases each). This CDR3 is 14 amino acids long. Trimming removed 6 bases from V and 7 bases from J, with 17 bases in between. Germline assignment: CDR1 MNHEY and CDR2 SMNVEV (reference sequence). CDR3 loop: CASSPEGGTYTQYF. The CDR3 DNA follows: TGTGCCAGCAGCCCAGAGGGGGGCACGTATACGCAGTATTTT.

The CDR3 DNA reads as TGTGCCAGCAACCCGGGACTAGGAGTCTACGAGCAGTACTTC. This codes for CASNPGLGVYEQYF. The chain couples TRBV6-1 to TRBJ2-7; TRBD2 matches at 8 bases. Trimming cost V 7 bases and J 3 bases; bases outside gene matches: 8. This CDR3 contains 14 residues. Germline CDR1 reads MNHNS; CDR2 reads SASEGT.

This chain joins TRBV19 and TRBJ2-3; 12 bases map to TRBD2. From germline, CDR1 is LNHDA and CDR2 SQIVND (reference sequence). This CDR3 comprises 17 residues. Germline trimming cut 6 bases from V and 0 bases from J; bases unmatched to any gene: 7. The CDR3 is CASSNYGLAGSTDTQYF. CDR3 DNA: TGTGCCAGTAGCAATTACGGACTAGCGGGAAGCACAGATACGCAGTATTTT.

This CDR3 reads CASSRAGFEQFF. In DNA form, the CDR3 reads TGTGCCAGCAGCCGGGCGGGTTTTGAGCAGTTCTTC. V and J are TRBV7-2 and TRBJ2-1, with D tentatively TRBD2 (5 bases). This CDR3 is 12 amino acids long. V was cut by 5 bases and J by 9 bases, with 11 bases left in between. The V gene's germline CDR1 is SGHTA and CDR2 FQGNSA.

The chain employs TRBV4-1 and TRBJ2-4; D remains ambiguous. V lost 3 bases to trimming and J lost 2 bases, with 14 bases between them. The germline gives CDR1 MGHRA, CDR2 YSYEKL. This CDR3 has 16 residues. The CDR3 sequence is CASSHLGAESKNIQYF. CDR3 DNA: TGCGCCAGCAGCCACCTAGGCGCCGAATCCAAAAACATTCAGTACTTC.

This chain uses TRBV6-4 with TRBJ2-1; 10 bases line up with TRBD2. The CDR3 is made up of 15 amino acids. Germline V gives CDR1 MRHNA, CDR2 SNTAGT. The V and J ends lost 0 bases and 8 bases, in that order; junction bases with no gene match: 4. As DNA, the CDR3 is TGTGCCAGCAGTGACTCCCCTAGCGGGAGCTATGAGCAGTTCTTC. Encoded protein: CASSDSPSGSYEQFF.

The chain carries TRBV9 and TRBJ2-2; D is undetermined. In germline, CDR1 is SGDLS, CDR2 YYNGEE. Between the trimmed V and J ends, which lost 2 bases and 0 bases, there was a span of 8 bases. This CDR3 has 15 residues. CDR3 DNA: TGTGCCAGCAGCGTGGGCAGTTCGAACACCGGGGAGCTGTTTTTT. Protein: CASSVGSSNTGELFF.

The rearrangement joins TRBV15 to TRBJ2-6, with a tentative D call TRBD1 (7 bases). CDR1 is LNHNV, CDR2 YYDKDF, per germline (reference sequence). The CDR3 has 19 amino acids. V dropped 2 bases and J dropped 0 bases, with 17 bases sitting between them. The CDR3 DNA is TGTGCCACCAGCAGACCAAGTCGGAGGGGGCTCTCTGGGGCCAACGTCCTGACTTTC. It yields the protein CATSRPSRRGLSGANVLTF.

The chain links TRBV27 to TRBJ2-7; no reliable D call. The CDR3 consists of 11 residues. V lost 4 bases, J lost 4 bases, and 5 bases lay in between. The germline V gene has CDR1 MNHEY and CDR2 SMNVEV (reference sequence). CDR3 DNA sequence: TGTGCCAGCAGTTACGGGTACGAGCAGTACTTC. It encodes CASSYGYEQYF.

The V and J genes are TRBV7-9 and TRBJ2-7, with 7 bases matching TRBD1. J lost 2 bases, V lost 5 bases, and 12 bases had no gene match. The CDR3 consists of 16 residues. Germline CDR1 and CDR2: SEHNR and FQNEAQ (reference sequence). The CDR3 DNA sequence: TGTGCCAGCAGCCCTCCCGTCGGGGACAGACCCTACGAGCAGTACTTC. This sequence encodes CASSPPVGDRPYEQYF. The whole variable domain, filled in from reference TRBV7-9 and TRBJ2-7, reads DTGVSQNPRHKITKRGQNVTFRCDPISEHNRLYWYRQTLGQGPEFLTYFQNEAQLEKSRLLSDRFSAERPKGSFSTLEIQRTEQGDSAMYLCASSPPVGDRPYEQYFGPGTRLTVT.

V gene TRBV9 combines with J gene TRBJ1-4; D unclear. The CDR3 has 14 residues. The V gene lost 2 bases and the J gene lost 5 bases, with 10 bases spanning the gap. Germline V gene data show CDR1 as SGDLS and CDR2 as YYNGEE. CDR3 nucleotides: TGTGCCAGCAGCGTCGGGCAGGAGAATGAAAAACTGTTTTTT. Amino acid sequence: CASSVGQENEKLFF.

The sample holds one count of this clone. This chain connects TRBV19 to TRBJ2-3; D might be TRBD2 (6 bases). Trimming cost V 3 bases and J 6 bases, with 16 bases left between them. The CDR3 sequence is 15 residues long. Germline V lookup: CDR1 LNHDA, CDR2 SQIVND (reference sequence). Here the CDR3 DNA reads TGTGCCAGTAGTATTAACGCGGGACCAGGGGATACGCAGTATTTT. Its translation is CASSINAGPGDTQYF.

The chain uses TRBV5-1 and TRBJ2-3; 11 bases line up with TRBD2. The V and J ends lost 4 bases and 2 bases, in that order; junction bases with no gene match: 15. The CDR3 contains 19 residues. Germline CDR1 reads SGHRS; CDR2 reads YFSETQ. CDR3 residues: CASSLTIAGGPSPTDTQYF. The CDR3 region has the DNA TGCGCCAGCAGCCTGACTATAGCGGGAGGGCCCTCCCCCACAGATACGCAGTATTTT.

This chain joins TRBV28 and TRBJ1-4; 7 bases agree with TRBD1. The CDR3 contains 14 residues. Trimming took 2 bases from V and 7 from J; bases not matched to a gene: 4. Germline assignment: CDR1 MDHEN and CDR2 SYDVKM. The CDR3 here is CASSLMGTAEKLFF. As DNA, the CDR3 is TGTGCCAGCAGTTTAATGGGGACAGCTGAAAAACTGTTTTTT.

The rearrangement links TRBV4-3 to TRBJ2-2, with D perhaps matching TRBD2 (6 bases). Per the germline V gene, CDR1 is LGHNA and CDR2 is YSLEER. CDR3 length: 15 residues. Between the trimmed V and J ends, which lost 0 bases and 3 bases, there was a span of 8 bases. The CDR3 here is CASSQEGGYTGELFF. The CDR3 DNA reads as TGCGCCAGCAGCCAAGAGGGGGGTTACACCGGGGAGCTGTTTTTT.

V gene TRBV28 combines with J gene TRBJ2-3; 9 bases align to TRBD2. The V gene's germline CDR1 is MDHEN and CDR2 SYDVKM. This CDR3 is 17 amino acids long. Germline trimming cut 6 bases from V and 1 base from J; bases unmatched to any gene: 11. For the CDR3, the DNA is TGTGCCAGCAGGGACATAGCGGGAGTAGGGGGCACAGATACGCAGTATTTT. This codes for CASRDIAGVGGTDTQYF.

The genes are TRBV27 and TRBJ2-1, with TRBD2 matching 15 bases. The CDR3 extends over 19 amino acids. CDR1 and CDR2 (germline): MNHEY, SMNVEV (reference sequence). Trimming at V came to 4 bases and at J to 0 bases, leaving 7 bases not matched to a gene. DNA of the CDR3: TGTGCCAGCAGTTCCCGGACTAGCGGGAGGGCCTTCTCCTACAATGAGCAGTTCTTC. It is translated as CASSSRTSGRAFSYNEQFF.

The chain links TRBV27 to TRBJ1-1; D is possibly TRBD1 (6 bases). Trimming took off 9 bases at V and 2 bases at J, with 16 bases between the two ends. Germline CDR1 is MNHEY and CDR2 is SMNVEV (reference sequence). The CDR3 sequence is 14 residues long. CDR3 amino acids: CASIMRGTNTEAFF. The CDR3 DNA reads as TGTGCCAGTATTATGAGGGGGACAAACACTGAAGCTTTCTTT.

This chain joins TRBV29-1 and TRBJ2-7; TRBD2 matches at 7 bases. CDR3 length: 13 amino acids. Per germline, CDR1 SQVTM and CDR2 ANQGSEA. The V and J ends lost 4 bases and 6 bases, in that order; junction bases with no gene match: 9. The CDR3 DNA is TGCAGCGTTGTAGCGGGTGGCTCCGGCGAGCAGTACTTC. Its translation: CSVVAGGSGEQYF.

The chain couples TRBV2 to TRBJ2-1; no clear D. The length of the CDR3 is 16 residues. The V and J ends lost 3 bases and 8 bases respectively, with 20 bases between them. Germline-derived CDR1 and CDR2 are SNHLY and FYNNEI. The CDR3 nucleotides read TGTGCCAGCAGTGAGTTGGGTAGTGGGTTGATGGATGAGCAGTTCTTC. This translates into CASSELGSGLMDEQFF.